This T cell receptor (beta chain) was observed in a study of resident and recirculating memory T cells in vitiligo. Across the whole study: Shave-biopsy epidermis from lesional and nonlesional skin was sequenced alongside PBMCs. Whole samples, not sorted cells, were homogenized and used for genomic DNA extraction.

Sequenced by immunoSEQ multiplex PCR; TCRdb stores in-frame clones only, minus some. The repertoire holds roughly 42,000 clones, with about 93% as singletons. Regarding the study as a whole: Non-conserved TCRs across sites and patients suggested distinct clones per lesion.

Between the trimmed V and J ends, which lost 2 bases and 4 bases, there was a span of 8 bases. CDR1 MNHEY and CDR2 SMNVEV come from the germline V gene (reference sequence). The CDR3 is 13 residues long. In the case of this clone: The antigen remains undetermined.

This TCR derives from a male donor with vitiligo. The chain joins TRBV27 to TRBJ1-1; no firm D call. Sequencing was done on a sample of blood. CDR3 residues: CASSLDKATEAFF. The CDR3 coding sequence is TGTGCCAGCAGTTTAGACAAAGCCACTGAAGCTTTCTTT.